At least ten counts were recorded for the clone carrying this T cell receptor beta chain. The data were obtained in a study of T cells in Graves' hyperthyroidism and ophthalmopathy. Authors of the study amplified TCR beta CDR3 regions from RNA transcripts. Initially, a first-round RT-PCR of the TCR CDR3 employed the HTBI primer set. TCRdb processed the multiplex PCR reads anew with MiXCR; each CDR3 protein has one entry. The sample yields a few hundred thousand distinct CDR3 sequences, around 15% seen once. The ends were cut back, 3 bases at V and 4 bases at J, with 9 bases in the middle. The CDR3 has 13 amino acids.

The chain couples TRBV12-3 or TRBV12-4 to TRBJ2-5; tentatively, D is TRBD2 (6 bases). The specimen was blood. The source of this sequence is a young woman with Graves' hyperthyroidism. CDR3: CASSFTGGETQYF. The CDR3 nucleotides are TGTGCCAGCAGTTTCACCGGGGGAGAGACCCAGTACTTC.